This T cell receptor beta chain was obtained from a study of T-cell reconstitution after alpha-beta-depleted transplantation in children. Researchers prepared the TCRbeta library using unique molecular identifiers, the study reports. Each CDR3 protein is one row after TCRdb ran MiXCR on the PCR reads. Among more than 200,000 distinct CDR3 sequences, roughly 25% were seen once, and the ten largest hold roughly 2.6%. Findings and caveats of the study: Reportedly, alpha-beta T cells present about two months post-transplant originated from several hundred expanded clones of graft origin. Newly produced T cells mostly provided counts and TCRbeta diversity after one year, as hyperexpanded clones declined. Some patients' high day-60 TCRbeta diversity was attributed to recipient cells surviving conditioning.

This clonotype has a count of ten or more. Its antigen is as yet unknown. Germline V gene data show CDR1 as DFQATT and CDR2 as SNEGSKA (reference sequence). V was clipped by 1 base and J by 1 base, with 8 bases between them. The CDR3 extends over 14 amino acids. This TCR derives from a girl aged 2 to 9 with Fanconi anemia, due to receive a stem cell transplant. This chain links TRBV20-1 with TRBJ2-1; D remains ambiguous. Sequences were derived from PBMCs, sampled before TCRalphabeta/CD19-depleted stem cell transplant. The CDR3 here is CSARAGPSYNEQFF. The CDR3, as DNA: TGCAGTGCTAGAGCTGGGCCATCCTACAATGAGCAGTTCTTC.